This T cell receptor beta chain was recovered during a study of neurological immune-mediated disorders. Study conclusions and caveats: Expansion of TCR clones was greatest in HTLV-1-associated myelopathy and smallest in multiple sclerosis, where it fell below that of healthy controls.

A single run covered 15-18 subjects with over 160 million TCR-beta sequences. TCRdb reprocessed the 5' RACE reads via MiXCR and lists one record per CDR3 protein. This table has 25,000 to 35,000 distinct CDR3 sequences, around 6% appearing once. The CDR3 totals 15 residues. Trimming removed 0 bases at V and 5 bases at J, with 11 bases between. Germline V gene lookup returns CDR1 SGHTA and CDR2 FQGNSA. This clonotype is termed medium-sized. Its specificity is unknown. This clonotype was obtained from a woman aged 45-59 years in good health. The sequencing input was CD4+ T cells from blood. The chain combines TRBV7-2 with TRBJ1-5; D is perhaps TRBD1 (6 bases). CDR3 nucleotide sequence: TGTGCCAGCAGCTTAGCGAACAGGGACGATCAGCCCCAGCATTTT. It translates to CASSLANRDDQPQHF.